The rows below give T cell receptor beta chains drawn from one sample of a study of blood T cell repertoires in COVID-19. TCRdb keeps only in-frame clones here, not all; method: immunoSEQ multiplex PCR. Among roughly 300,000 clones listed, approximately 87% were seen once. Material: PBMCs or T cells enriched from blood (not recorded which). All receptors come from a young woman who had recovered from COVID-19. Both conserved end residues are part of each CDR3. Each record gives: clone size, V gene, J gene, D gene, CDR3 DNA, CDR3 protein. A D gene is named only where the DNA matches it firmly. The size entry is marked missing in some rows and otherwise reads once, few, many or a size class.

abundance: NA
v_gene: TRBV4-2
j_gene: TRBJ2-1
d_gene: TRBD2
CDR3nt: TGTGCCAGCAGCCAAGCAGCGGGGGGGCACAATGAGCAGTTCTTC
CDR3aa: CASSQAAGGHNEQFF

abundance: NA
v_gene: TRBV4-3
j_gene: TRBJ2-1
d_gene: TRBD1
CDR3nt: TGCGCCAGCAGCTATGACAGGGATGAGCAGTTCTTC
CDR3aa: CASSYDRDEQFF

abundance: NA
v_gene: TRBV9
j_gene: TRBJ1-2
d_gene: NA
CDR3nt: TGTGCCAGCAGTGGGGGCTCTTCTAACTATGGCTACACCTTC
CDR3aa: CASSGGSSNYGYTF

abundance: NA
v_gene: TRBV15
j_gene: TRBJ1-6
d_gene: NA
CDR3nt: TGTGCCACCGCCCTTCGAGGAGGGATTAATTCACCCCTCCACTTT
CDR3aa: CATALRGGINSPLHF

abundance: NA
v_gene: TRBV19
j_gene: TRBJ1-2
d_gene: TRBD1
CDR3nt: TGTGCCAGTAGTATGGGGACAGGGAGTGGCTACACCTTC
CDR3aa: CASSMGTGSGYTF

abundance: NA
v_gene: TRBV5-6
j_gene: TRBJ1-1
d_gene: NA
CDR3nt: TGTGCCAGCAGCTTGGGGAACCGGGACACTGAAGCTTTCTTT
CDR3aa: CASSLGNRDTEAFF

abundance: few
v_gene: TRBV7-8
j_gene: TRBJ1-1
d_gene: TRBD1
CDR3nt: TGTGCCAGCAGCCCCTACAGGGGGCTCGGGGACACTGAAGCTTTCTTT
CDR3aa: CASSPYRGLGDTEAFF

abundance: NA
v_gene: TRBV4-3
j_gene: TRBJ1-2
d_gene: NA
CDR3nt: TGCGCCAGCAGCCAAGATATCAACAGGGCCGGCTATGGCTACACCTTC
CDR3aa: CASSQDINRAGYGYTF

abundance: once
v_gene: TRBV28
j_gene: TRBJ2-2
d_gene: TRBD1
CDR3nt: TGTGCCAGCAGTCCCCACCATCTAGCGACAGGGGCCATTAACACCGGGGAGCTGTTTTTT
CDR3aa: CASSPHHLATGAINTGELFF

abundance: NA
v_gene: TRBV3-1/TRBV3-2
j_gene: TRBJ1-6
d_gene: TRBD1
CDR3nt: TGTGCCAGCAGCCGGACAGGGGGTAATTCACCCCTCCACTTT
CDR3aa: CASSRTGGNSPLHF

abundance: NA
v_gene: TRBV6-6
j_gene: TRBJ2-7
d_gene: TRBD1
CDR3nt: TGTGCCAGCAGTCGAGGGTGGGACAGGGGGCGACGCGAGCAGTACTTC
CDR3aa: CASSRGWDRGRREQYF

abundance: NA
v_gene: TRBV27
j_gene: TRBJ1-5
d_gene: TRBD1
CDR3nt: TGTGCCAGCAGCCTAACAGGGACAGGGCTAATTCAGCCCCAGCATTTT
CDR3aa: CASSLTGTGLIQPQHF

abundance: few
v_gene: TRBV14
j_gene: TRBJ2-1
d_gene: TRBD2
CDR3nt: TGTGCCAGCAGCCAAGATGGGAAACCGCCCGCTCAGGGCGGGGGGCAGAATGAGCAGTTCTTC
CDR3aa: CASSQDGKPPAQGGGQNEQFF

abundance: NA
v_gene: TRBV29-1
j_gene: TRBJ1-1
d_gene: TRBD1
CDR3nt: TGCAGCGTGGACAGGTTGGGGACTGAAGCTTTCTTT
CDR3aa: CSVDRLGTEAFF

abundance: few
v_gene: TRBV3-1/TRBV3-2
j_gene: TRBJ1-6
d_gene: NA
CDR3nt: TGTGCCAGCAGCCAAGGAAGGTCCTATGGGGGGCCCCTCCACTTT
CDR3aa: CASSQGRSYGGPLHF

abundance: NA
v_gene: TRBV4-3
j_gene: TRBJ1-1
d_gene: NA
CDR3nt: TGCGCCAGCAGCCAAGAAACAGGGAGCACTGAAGCTTTCTTT
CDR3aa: CASSQETGSTEAFF

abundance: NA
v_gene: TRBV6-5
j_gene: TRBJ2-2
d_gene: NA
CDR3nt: TGTGCCAGCAAGAAGACAGGATCCGGGGAGCTGTTTTTT
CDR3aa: CASKKTGSGELFF

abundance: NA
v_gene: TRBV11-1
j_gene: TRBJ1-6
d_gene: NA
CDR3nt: TGTGCCAGCAGCGGAGGGTCGAGCTCCTATAATTCACCCCTCCACTTT
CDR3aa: CASSGGSSSYNSPLHF

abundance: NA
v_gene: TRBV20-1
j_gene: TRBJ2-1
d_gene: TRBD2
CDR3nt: TGCAGTGCTAGTAGCGGGCGGCCTAATGAGCAGTTCTTC
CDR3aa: CSASSGRPNEQFF

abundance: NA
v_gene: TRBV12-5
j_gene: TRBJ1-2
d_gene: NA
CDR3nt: TGTGCTAGTGGTTTGCCCGGTTCAAACTATGGCTACACCTTC
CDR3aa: CASGLPGSNYGYTF

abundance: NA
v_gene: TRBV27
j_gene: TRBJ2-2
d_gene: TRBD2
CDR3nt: TGTGCCAGCTGCGCGGGGGGGCAGGTGATTGACACCGGGGAGCTGTTTTTT
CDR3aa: CASCAGGQVIDTGELFF

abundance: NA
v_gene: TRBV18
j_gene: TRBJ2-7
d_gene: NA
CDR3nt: TGTGCCAGCTCACCACAAGGACAGTCTTACGAGCAGTACTTC
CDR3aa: CASSPQGQSYEQYF

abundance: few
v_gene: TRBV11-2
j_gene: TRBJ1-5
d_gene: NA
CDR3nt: TGTGCCAGCAGCTTAACCGGTGGTCGGCCCCAGCATTTT
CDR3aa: CASSLTGGRPQHF

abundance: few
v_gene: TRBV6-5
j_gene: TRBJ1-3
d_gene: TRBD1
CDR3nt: TGTGCCAGCAGCCACAGGGGGCCAAGGGGAAACACCATATATTTT
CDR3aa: CASSHRGPRGNTIYF

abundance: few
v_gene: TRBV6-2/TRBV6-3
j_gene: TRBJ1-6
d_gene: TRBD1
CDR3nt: TGTGCCAGCAGTTACTCGATTAATAGCTACAGGGGGACCTTT
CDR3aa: CASSYSINSYRGTF

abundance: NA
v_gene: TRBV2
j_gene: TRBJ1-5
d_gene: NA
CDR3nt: TGTGCCAGCAGTGATTTAGCCGGGGGGGATCAGCCCCAGCATTTT
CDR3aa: CASSDLAGGDQPQHF

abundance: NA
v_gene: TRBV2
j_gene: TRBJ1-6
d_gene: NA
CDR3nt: TGTGCCAGCAGTGCGGACCGTCGGGACCTCCACTTT
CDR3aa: CASSADRRDLHF

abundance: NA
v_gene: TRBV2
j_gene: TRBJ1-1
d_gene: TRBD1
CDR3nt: TGTGCCAGCAGCCTAGACAGGGTGGGTAACACTGAAGCTTTCTTT
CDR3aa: CASSLDRVGNTEAFF

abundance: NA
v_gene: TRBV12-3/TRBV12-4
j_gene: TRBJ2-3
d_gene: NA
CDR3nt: TGTGCCAGCAGCCCCCGGGGCAGGGAGGAATATTTT
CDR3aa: CASSPRGREEYF

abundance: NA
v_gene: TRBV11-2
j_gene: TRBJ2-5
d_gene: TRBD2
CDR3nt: TGTGCCAGCAGCTTCGGGACTAGCGGGTCCCAAGAGACCCAGTACTTC
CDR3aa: CASSFGTSGSQETQYF

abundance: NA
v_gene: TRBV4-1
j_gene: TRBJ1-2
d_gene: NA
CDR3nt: TGCGCCAGCAGCCAAGTCAGTCTCGGGACGGGGGAAGCTAACTATGGCTACACCTTC
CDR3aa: CASSQVSLGTGEANYGYTF

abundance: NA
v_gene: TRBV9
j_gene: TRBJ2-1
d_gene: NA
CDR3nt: TGTGCCAGCAGCGACATGCTTGAGCAGTTCTTC
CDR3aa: CASSDMLEQFF

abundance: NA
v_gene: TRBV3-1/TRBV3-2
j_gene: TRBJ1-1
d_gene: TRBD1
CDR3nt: TGTGCCAGCAGCCGGGGACAGTCGACTTTCTTT
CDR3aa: CASSRGQSTFF

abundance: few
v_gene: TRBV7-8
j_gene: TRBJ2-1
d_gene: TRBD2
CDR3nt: TGTGCCAGCAGCCGAGGCGGGGGGGATAGCCACAATGAGCAGTTCTTC
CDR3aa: CASSRGGGDSHNEQFF

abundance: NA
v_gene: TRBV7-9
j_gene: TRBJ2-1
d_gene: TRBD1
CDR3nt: TGTGCCAGCCGGGGGACAGGGGAAAGGGGTGAGCAGTTCTTC
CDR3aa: CASRGTGERGEQFF

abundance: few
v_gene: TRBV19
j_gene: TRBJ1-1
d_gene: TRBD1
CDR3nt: TGTGCCAGTAGTAATCGACAGGGGGCCAACACTGAAGCTTTCTTT
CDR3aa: CASSNRQGANTEAFF

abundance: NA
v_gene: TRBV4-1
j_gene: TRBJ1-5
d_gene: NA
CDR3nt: TGCGCCAGCAGCCTCGACATGGCCCCAATGACGCCCCAGCATTTT
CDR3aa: CASSLDMAPMTPQHF

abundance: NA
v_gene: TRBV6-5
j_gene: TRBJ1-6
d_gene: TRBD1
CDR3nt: TGTGCCAGCAGGGACAGGGAATCCCTCCACTTT
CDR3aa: CASRDRESLHF

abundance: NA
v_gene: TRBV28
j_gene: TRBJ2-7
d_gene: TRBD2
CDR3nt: TGTGCCAGCAGTTTATTCTCTAGCGGAGCGGCCTACGAGCAGTACTTC
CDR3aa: CASSLFSSGAAYEQYF

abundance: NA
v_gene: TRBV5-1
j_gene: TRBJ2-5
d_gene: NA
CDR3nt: TGCGCCAGCAGCTTTCTTTCCAGGGCAGGGTTGGAGACCCAGTACTTC
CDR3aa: CASSFLSRAGLETQYF

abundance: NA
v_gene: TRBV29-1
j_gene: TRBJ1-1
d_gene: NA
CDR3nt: TGCAGCGTTGATCGAGGCCGTTGGGCTGAAGCTTTCTTT
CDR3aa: CSVDRGRWAEAFF

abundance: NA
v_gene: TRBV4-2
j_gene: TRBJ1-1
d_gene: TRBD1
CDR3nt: TGTGCCAGCAGCCAAGGCGACAGGGGAGGTAACACTGAAGCTTTCTTT
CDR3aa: CASSQGDRGGNTEAFF

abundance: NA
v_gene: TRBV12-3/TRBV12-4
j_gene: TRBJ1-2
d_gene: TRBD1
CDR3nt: TGTGCCAGCAGTTTCGACAGGGTAAAAGGCTACACCTTC
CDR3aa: CASSFDRVKGYTF

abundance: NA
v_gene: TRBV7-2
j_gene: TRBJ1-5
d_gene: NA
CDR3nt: TGTGCCAGCAGCTTGTACAGGGCACTTGAAGGCAATCAGCCCCAGCATTTT
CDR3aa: CASSLYRALEGNQPQHF

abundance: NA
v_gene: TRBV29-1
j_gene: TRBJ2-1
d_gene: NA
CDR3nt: TGCAGCGTCGATGACAGCTCCTACAATGAGCAGTTCTTC
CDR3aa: CSVDDSSYNEQFF

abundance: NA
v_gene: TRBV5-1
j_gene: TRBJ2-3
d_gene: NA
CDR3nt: TGCGCCAGCAGCTTGGATCCTACTAGCACAGATACGCAGTATTTT
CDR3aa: CASSLDPTSTDTQYF

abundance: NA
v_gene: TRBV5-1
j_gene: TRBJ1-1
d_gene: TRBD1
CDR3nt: TGCGCCAGCAGCTTGTTAGGGGGCCCCACTGAAGCTTTCTTT
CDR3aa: CASSLLGGPTEAFF

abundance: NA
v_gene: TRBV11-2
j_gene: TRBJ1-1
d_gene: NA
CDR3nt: TGTGCCAGCAGCTTGGACTTTTCCTCGGGATTAGCTACCTTT
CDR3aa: CASSLDFSSGLATF

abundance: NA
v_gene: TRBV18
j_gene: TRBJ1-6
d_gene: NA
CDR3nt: TGTGCCAGCTCACCAGAGACAGACTATAATTCACCCCTCCACTTT
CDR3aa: CASSPETDYNSPLHF

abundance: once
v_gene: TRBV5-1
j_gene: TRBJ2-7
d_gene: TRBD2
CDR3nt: TGCGCCAGCAGCCGTAGCCTAGCGGGCCCCTACGAGCAGTACTTC
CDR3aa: CASSRSLAGPYEQYF

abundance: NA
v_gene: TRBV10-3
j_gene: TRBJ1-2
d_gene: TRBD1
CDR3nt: TGTGCCATCAGTGAGTCGGCCAGGGGGCAGTCTTCGAACTATGGCTACACCTTC
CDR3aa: CAISESARGQSSNYGYTF

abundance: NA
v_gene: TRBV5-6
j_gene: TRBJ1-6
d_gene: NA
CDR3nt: TGTGCCAGCAGCTTGGTTCAGGGCAGGGGTAATTCACCCCTCCACTTT
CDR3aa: CASSLVQGRGNSPLHF

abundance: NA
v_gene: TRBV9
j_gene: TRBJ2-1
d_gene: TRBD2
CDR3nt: TGTGCCAGCAGCCCCGTAGCGGGGGGGCCGGTGAATGAGCAGTTCTTC
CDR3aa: CASSPVAGGPVNEQFF

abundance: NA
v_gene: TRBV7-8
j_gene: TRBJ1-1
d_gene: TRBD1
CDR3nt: TGTGCCAGCAGCTCACAGGGGGCGCCGACTGAAGCTTTCTTT
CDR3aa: CASSSQGAPTEAFF

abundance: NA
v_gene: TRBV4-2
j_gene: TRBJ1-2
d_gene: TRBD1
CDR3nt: TGTGCCAGCAGCCAACCCGGGACAGGGGGCGCGGACTATGGCTACACCTTC
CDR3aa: CASSQPGTGGADYGYTF